The source of this TCR beta chain is a study of T cells expressing NK-cell markers (TCRdb year 2020). Regarding the study in general: TCR beta-chain repertoires were profiled in sorted CD3+CD56+NKG2C+, CD3+CD56+NKG2C- and CD3+CD56-NKG2C+ T-cell subsets from several donors. Sequencing of the libraries produced 2 x 150 bp reads on Illumina HiSeq 2000/2500, MiSeq or NextSeq. The eight sequenced donors were randomly selected healthy volunteers, three men and five women. Among the eight sequenced donors, only one was HCMV-seronegative, while the other seven were HCMV-seropositive.

Details on this clonotype: Which antigen it targets is not known.

HCMV serostatus was determined by detecting HCMV-specific IgG in serum with a commercial ELISA kit. Ficoll density gradient centrifugation was used to isolate peripheral blood mononuclear cells from blood. What the work shows at the level of the full study, not this receptor alone: Whether the expanded NKG2C-expressing T cell clones were specific for HCMV antigens remained unclear. Those dominant clonotypes were again the most abundant among CD3+CD56-NKG2C+ cells in several donors, at about 25-60.1%. In a handful of donors, the dominant CD3+CD56+NKG2C+ clonotypes ranked among the top 10 CD8+ clonotypes, making up about 1.0-7.5% of CD8+ T cells.

The sequencer listed for this sample is Illumina HiSeq 2000. TCR beta cDNA libraries were made by 5'RACE template switching that added a universal primer site and unique molecular identifiers. cDNA synthesis was primed from the TCR beta constant segment and was followed by two successive PCR amplification steps. The authors processed their data as follows. MIGEC was used to demultiplex reads and group reads by UMI, and MiTCR was used to assemble and quantify clonotypes. To remove erroneous sequences, TCR cDNA sequences were retained only when supported by two or more reads. Downstream repertoire analysis used the tcR package, and clonotypes were matched across fractions by CDR3 nucleotide sequence plus V segment. VDJmatch was used to annotate antigen specificity against VDJdb, with one amino acid substitution allowed in CDR3. TCRdb reprocessed the reads, so every CDR3 protein sequence counts as one entry and DNA is not shown. TCRdb assigned the V and J calls; the authors' analysis was not used. This sample's table has entries for roughly 170,000 distinct CDR3 sequences. Of the sample, roughly 18% is held by the ten largest clones.

The sequencing sample was made of blood T cells: a sorted CD56 or NKG2C T cell subset, CD4+ or CD8+ T cells, or bulk PBMC T cells (not recorded which). The sequence was collected from a woman between 18 and 70 years old in good health.

The CDR3 region reads CAWNQAGGGELFF. Rearrangement joined TRBV30 to TRBJ2-2; the D gene TCRdb calls, TRBD2, cannot be checked with no DNA. The CDR1 and CDR2 encoded by the germline V gene (reference sequence) are GTSNPN and SVGIG. The CDR3 sequence holds 13 residues, the cysteine and phenylalanine included. The DNA sequence is not available.